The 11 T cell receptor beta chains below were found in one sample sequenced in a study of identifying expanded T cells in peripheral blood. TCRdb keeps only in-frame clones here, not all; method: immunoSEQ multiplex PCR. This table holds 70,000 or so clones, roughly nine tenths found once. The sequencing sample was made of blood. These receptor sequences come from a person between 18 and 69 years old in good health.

CDR3 region: CASDREGSGNTIYF. The CDR3 DNA follows: TGTGCCAGCGACAGGGAGGGATCCGGAAACACCATATATTTT. The chain is built from TRBV6-6 and TRBJ1-3; 7 bases map to TRBD1. V dropped 8 bases and J dropped 4; count of bases not matched to a gene: 8. The germline gives CDR1 MNHNY, CDR2 SVGAGI (reference sequence). The CDR3 has 14 amino acids.

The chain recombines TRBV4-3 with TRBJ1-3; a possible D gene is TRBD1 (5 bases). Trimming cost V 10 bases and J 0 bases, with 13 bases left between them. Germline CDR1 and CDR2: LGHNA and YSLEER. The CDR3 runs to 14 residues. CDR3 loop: CATWGRNSGNTIYF. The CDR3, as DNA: TGCGCCACCTGGGGCAGGAACTCTGGAAACACCATATATTTT.

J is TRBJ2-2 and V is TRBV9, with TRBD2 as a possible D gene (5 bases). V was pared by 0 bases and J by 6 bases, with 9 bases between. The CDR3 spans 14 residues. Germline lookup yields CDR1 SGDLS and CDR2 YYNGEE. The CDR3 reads CASSVAAAAGELFF. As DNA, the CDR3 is TGTGCCAGCAGCGTAGCAGCGGCGGCCGGGGAGCTGTTTTTT.

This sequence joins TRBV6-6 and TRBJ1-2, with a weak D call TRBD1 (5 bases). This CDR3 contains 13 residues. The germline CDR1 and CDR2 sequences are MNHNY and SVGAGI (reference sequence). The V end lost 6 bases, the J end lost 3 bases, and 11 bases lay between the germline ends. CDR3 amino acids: CASSPVGDYGYTF. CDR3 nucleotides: TGTGCCAGCAGCCCCGTGGGGGACTATGGCTACACCTTC.

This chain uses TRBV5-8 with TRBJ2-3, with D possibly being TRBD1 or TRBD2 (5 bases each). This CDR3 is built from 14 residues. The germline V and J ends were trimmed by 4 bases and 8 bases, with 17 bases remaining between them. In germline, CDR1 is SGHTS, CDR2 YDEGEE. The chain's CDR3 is CASSPGPLRSTQYF. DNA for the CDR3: TGTGCCAGCAGCCCGGGACCCCTACGGAGTACGCAGTATTTT.

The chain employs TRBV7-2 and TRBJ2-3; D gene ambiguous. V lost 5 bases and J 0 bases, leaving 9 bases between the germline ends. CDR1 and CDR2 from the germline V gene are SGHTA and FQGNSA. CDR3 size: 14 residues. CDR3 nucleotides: TGTGCCAGCAGCCCCACCCATAGCACAGATACGCAGTATTTT. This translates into CASSPTHSTDTQYF.

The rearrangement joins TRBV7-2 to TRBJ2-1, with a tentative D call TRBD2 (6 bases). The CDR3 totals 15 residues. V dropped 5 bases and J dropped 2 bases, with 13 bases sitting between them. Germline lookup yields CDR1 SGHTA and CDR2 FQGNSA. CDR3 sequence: CASSLFGGTYNEQFF. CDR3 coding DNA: TGTGCCAGCAGCCTCTTCGGGGGTACCTACAATGAGCAGTTCTTC. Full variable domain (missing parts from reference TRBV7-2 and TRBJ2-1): GAGVSQSPSNKVTEKGKDVELRCDPISGHTALYWYRQSLGQGLEFLIYFQGNSAPDKSGLPSDRFSAERTGGSVSTLTIQRTQQEDSAVYLCASSLFGGTYNEQFFGPGTRLTVL.

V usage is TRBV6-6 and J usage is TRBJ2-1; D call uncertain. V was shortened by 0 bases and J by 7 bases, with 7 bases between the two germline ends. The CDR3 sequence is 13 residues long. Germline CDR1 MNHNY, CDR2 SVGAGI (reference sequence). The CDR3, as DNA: TGTGCCAGCAGTTACTCTATCGAGAATGAGCAGTTCTTC. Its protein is CASSYSIENEQFF.

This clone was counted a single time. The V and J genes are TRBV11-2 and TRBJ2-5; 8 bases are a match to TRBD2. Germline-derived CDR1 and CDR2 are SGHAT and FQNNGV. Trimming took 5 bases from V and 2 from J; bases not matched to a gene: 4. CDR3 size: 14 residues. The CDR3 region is CASSTTGGQETQYF. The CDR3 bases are TGTGCCAGCAGCACCACGGGGGGGCAAGAGACCCAGTACTTC.

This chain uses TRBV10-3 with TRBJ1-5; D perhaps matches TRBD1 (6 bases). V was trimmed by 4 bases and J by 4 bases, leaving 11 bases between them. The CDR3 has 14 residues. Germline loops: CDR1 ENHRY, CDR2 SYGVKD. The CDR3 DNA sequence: TGTGCCATCAGTGTGGGTACAGGGAATCAGCCCCAGCATTTT. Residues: CAISVGTGNQPQHF.

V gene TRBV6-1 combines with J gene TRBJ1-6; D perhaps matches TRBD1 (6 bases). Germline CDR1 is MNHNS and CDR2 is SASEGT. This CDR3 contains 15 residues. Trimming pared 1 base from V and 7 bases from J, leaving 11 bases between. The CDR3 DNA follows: TGTGCCAGCAGTGAAGTTCTTGGGGGCAATTCACCCCTCCACTTT. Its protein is CASSEVLGGNSPLHF.